The clone carrying this TCR beta chain was recorded once. The antigen is unknown. The record originates from a study of shared clonotypes between healthy human individuals. Each cell subset's genomic DNA was divided evenly among several immunoSEQ plates. The assay was immunoSEQ multiplex PCR, and TCRdb's table has in-frame clones only and misses some. The sample records about 1.5 million clones, approximately 98% being singletons. Trimming at V came to 6 bases and at J to 6 bases, leaving 8 bases not matched to a gene. The CDR3 runs to 14 residues. The V gene's germline CDR1 is ENHRY and CDR2 SYGVKD. Study-level points and caveats: Large sequencing depth failed to make sorted-subset sequencing complete, rarefaction showed.

The sequence derives from a man younger than 45 in good health. This chain links TRBV10-3 with TRBJ1-5; the match to TRBD1 covers 7 bases. Material for sequencing was naive CD4+ T cells sorted from blood. Indicated subset: CD45RA+ positively selected. CDR3 sequence: CAISSQGVGQPQHF. The CDR3 DNA sequence: TGTGCCATCAGCTCGCAGGGGGTCGGTCAGCCCCAGCATTTT.